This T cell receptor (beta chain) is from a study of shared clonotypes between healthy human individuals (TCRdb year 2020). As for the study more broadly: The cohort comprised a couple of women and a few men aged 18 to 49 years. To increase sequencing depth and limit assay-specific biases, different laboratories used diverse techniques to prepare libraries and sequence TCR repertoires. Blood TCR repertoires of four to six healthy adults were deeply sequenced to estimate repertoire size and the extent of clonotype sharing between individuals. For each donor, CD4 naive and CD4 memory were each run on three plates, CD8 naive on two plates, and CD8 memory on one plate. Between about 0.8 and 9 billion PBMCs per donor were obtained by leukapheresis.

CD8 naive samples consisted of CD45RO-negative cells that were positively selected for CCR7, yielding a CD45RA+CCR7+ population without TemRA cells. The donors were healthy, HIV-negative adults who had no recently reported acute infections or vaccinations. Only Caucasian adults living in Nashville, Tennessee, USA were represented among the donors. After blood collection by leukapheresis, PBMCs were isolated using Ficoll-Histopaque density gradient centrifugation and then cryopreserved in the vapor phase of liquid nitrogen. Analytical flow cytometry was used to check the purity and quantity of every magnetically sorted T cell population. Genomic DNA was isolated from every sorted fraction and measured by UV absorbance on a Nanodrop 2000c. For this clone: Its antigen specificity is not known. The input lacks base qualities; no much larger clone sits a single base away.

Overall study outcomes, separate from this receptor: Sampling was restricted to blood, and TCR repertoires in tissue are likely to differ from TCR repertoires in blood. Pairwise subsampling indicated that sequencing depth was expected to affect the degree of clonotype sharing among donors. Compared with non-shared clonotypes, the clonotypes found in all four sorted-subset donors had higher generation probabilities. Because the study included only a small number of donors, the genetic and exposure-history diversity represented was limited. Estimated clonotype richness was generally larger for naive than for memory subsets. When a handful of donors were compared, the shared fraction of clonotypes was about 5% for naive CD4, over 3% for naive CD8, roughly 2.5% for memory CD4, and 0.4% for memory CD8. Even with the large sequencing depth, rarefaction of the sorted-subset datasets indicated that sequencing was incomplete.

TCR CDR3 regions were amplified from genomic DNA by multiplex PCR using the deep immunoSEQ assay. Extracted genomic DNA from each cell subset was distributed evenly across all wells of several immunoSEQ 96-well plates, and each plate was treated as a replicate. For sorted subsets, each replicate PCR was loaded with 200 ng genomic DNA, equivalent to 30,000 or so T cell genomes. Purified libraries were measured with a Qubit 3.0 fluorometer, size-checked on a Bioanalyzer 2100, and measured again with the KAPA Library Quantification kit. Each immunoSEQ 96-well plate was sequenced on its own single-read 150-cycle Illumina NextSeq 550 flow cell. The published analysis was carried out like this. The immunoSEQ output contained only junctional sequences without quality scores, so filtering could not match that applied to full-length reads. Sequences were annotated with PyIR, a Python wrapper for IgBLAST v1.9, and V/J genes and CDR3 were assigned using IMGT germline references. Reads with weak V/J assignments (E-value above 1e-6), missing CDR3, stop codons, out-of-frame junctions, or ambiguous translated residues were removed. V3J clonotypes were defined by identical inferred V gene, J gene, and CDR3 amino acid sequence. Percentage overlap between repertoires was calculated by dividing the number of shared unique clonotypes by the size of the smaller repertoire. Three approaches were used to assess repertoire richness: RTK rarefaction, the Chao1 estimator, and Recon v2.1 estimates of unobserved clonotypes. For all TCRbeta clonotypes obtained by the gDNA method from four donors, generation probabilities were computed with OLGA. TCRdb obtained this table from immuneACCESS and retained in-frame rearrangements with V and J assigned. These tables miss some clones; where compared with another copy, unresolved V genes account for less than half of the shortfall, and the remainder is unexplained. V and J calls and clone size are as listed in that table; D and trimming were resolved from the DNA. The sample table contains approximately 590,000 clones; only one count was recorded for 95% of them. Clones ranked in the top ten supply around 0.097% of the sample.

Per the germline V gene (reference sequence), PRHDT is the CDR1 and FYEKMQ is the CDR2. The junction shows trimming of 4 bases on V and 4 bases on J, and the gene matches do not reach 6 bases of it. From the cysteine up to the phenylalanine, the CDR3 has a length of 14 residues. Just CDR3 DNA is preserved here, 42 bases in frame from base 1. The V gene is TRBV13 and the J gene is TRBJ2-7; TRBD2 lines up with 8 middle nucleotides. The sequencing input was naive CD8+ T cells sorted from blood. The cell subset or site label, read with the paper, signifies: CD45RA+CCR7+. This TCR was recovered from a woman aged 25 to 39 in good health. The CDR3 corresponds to CASSSGLGLYEQYF. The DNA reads TGTGCCAGCAGCTCGGGACTAGGCCTATACGAGCAGTACTTC.